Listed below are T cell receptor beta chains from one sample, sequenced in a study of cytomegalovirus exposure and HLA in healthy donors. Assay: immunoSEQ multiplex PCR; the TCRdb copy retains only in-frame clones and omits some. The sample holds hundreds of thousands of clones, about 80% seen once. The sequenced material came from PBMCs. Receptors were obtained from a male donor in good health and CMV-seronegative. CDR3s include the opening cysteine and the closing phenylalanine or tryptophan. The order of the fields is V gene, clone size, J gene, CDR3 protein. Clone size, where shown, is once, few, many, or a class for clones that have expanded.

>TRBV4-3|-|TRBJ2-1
CASSQLLVPAGSRNEQFF
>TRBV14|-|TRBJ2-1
CASSQRSGRADEQFF
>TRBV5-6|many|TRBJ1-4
CASSPKDRSNEKLFF
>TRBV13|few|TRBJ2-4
CASRAGGMTGIQYF
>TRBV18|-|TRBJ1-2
CASSPVTGPTDGYTF
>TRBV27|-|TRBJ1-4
CASSLRDRKGEKLFF
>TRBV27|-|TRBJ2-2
CASSPLVNTGELFF
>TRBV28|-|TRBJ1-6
CASSLRYDSGSPLHF
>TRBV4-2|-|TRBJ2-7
CASSQGGTGGTYEQYF
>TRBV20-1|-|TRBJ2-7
CSATLYEQYF
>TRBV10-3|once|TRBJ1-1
CAISDPKNTGLSSEAFF
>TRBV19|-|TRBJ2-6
CASGSGIGANVLTF
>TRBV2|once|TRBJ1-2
CASSATGDYGYTF
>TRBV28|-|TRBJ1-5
CASTRDRGYQPQHF
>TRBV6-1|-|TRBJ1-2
CASSAWTGTFYTF
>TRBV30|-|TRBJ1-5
CAWSEGASQPQHF
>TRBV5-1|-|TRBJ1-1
CASSPSGIDTEAFF
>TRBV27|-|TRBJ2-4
CASSLDRRIAKNIQYF
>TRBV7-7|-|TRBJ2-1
CASSLVAGGPNEQFF
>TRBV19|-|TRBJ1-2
CASSIFSRGQGYGYTF
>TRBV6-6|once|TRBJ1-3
CASSRAGIRNTIYF
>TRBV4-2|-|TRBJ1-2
CASSQGTGINYGYTF
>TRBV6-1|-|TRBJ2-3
CASSERNRGTDTQYF
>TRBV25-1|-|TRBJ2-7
CASSAAQGDYEQYF
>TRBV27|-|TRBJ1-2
CASRDTGSPNYGYTF
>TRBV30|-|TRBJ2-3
CAWSVPSEESTDTQYF
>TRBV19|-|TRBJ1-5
CASSIPQGWNQPQHF
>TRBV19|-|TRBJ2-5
CASSIGDREGETQYF
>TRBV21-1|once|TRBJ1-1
CASSPGQGYTEAFF
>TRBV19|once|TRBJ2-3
CASRRQSTDTQYF
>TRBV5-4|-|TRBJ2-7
CASSLADRGYEQYF
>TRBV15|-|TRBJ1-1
CATSNPPGRMNTEAFF
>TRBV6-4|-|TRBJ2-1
CASSPTSGGAGSYNEQFF
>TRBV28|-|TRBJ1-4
CASSLPGTENEKLFF
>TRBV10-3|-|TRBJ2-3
CAISESNRADTQYF
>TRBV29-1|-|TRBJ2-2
CSVERGGTGELFF
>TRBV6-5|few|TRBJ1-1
CASSYVEDLNTEAFF
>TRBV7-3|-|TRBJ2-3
CASSLNSYPTDTQYF